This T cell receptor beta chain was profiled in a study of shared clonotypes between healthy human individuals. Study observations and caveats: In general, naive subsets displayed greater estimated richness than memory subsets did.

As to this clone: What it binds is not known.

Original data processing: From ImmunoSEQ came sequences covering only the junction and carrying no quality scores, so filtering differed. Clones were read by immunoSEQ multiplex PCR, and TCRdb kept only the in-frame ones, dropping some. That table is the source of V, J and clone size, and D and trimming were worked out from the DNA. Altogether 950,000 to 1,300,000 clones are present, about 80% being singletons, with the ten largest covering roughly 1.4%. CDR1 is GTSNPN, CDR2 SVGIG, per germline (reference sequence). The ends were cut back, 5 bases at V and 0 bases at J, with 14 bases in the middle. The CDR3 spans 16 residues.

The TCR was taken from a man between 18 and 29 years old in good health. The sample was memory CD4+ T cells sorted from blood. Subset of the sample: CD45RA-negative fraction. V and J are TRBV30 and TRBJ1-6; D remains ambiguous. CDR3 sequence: CAWSRTASSYNSPLHF. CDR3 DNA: TGTGCCTGGTCCCGAACCGCCAGCTCCTATAATTCACCCCTCCACTTT.